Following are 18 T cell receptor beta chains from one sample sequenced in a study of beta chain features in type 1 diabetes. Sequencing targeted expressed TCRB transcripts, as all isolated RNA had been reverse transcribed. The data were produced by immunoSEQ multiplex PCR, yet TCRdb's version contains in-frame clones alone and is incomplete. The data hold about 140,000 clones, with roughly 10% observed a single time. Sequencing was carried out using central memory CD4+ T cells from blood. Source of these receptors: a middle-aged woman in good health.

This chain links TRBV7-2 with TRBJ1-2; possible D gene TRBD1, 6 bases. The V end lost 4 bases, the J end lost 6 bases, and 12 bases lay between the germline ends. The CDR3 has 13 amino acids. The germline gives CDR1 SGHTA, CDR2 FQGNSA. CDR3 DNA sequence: TGTGCCAGCAGCTATGACAGGTCCAATGGCTACACCTTC. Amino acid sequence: CASSYDRSNGYTF.

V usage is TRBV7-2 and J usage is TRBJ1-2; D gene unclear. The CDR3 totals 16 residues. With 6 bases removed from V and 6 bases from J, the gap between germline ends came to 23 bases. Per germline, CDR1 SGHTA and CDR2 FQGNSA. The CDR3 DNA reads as TGTGCCAGCAGTTCTATCGCCGGACTGTCCAGAGATGGCTACACCTTC. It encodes CASSSIAGLSRDGYTF.

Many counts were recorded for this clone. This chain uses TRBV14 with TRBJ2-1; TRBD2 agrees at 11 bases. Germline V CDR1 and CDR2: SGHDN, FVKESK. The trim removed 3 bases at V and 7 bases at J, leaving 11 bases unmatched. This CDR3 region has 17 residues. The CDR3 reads CASSHHLSGGARNEQFF. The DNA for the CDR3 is TGTGCCAGCAGCCATCACCTTAGCGGGGGGGCCAGGAATGAGCAGTTCTTC. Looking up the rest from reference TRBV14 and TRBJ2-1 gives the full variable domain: EAGVTQFPSHSVIEKGQTVTLRCDPISGHDNLYWYRRVMGKEIKFLLHFVKESKQDESGMPNNRFLAERTGGTYSTLKVQPAELEDSGVYFCASSHHLSGGARNEQFFGPGTRLTVL.

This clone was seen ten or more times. CDR3 sequence reads: CASSFGQGDTEAFF. The DNA for the CDR3 is TGTGCCAGCAGCTTTGGACAGGGGGACACTGAAGCTTTCTTT. The J gene is TRBJ1-1, the V gene TRBV5-6; 10 bases align to TRBD1. Losses at the gene ends were 2 bases for V and 3 bases for J; bases not matched to a gene: 1. CDR1 SGHDT and CDR2 YYEEEE come from the germline V gene. This CDR3 is 14 amino acids long. The full variable domain, with the rest looked up from reference TRBV5-6 and TRBJ1-1, is DAGVTQSPTHLIKTRGQQVTLRCSPKSGHDTVSWYQQALGQGPQFIFQYYEEEERQRGNFPDRFSGHQFPNYSSELNVNALLLGDSALYLCASSFGQGDTEAFFGQGTRLTVV.

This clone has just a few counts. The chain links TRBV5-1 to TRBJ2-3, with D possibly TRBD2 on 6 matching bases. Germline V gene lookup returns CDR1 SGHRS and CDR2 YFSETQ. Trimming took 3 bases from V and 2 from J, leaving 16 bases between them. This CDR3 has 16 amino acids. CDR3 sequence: CASSSGTPLPTDTQYF. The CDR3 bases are TGCGCCAGCAGCTCCGGGACTCCATTACCCACAGATACGCAGTATTTT.

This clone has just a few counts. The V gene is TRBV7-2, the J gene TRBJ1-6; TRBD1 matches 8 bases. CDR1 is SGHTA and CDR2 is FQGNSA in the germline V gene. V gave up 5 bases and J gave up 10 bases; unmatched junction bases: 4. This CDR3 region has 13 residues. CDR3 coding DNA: TGTGCCAGCAGCCCGGACAGGGTGTCACCCCTCCACTTT. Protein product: CASSPDRVSPLHF.

The CDR3 reads CAISESNAGELFF. DNA for the CDR3: TGTGCCATCAGTGAGTCTAATGCCGGGGAGCTGTTTTTT. J is TRBJ2-2 and V is TRBV10-3, with D hard to call. CDR1 is ENHRY and CDR2 is SYGVKD in the germline V gene. CDR3 length equals 13 residues. Trimming shortened V by 0 bases and J by 6 bases, and 5 bases separated the two germline ends.

The CDR3 sequence is CASSSPKDYLYNEQFF. The DNA of the CDR3 is TGTGCCAGCAGCTCCCCAAAGGACTATTTATACAATGAGCAGTTCTTC. The rearrangement joins TRBV5-4 to TRBJ2-1, with a weak D call TRBD2 (6 bases). Trimming left V 3 bases short and J 4 bases short, with 17 bases between. Per germline, CDR1 SGHNT and CDR2 YYREEE (reference sequence). The CDR3 has 16 residues.

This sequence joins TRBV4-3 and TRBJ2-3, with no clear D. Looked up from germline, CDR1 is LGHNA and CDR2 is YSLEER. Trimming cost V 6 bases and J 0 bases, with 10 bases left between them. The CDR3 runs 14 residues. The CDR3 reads CASRRTASTDTQYF. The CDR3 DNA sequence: TGCGCCAGCAGGCGAACTGCTAGCACAGATACGCAGTATTTT.

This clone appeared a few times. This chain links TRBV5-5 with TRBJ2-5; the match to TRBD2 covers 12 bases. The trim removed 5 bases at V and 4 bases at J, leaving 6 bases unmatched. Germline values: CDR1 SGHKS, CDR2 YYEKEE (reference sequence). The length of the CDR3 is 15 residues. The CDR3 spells CASSPGLAGRETQYF. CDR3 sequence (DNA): TGTGCCAGCAGTCCGGGACTAGCGGGTAGAGAGACCCAGTACTTC. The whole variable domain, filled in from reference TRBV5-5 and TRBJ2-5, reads DAGVTQSPTHLIKTRGQQVTLRCSPISGHKSVSWYQQVLGQGPQFIFQYYEKEERGRGNFPDRFSARQFPNYSSELNVNALLLGDSALYLCASSPGLAGRETQYFGPGTRLLVL.

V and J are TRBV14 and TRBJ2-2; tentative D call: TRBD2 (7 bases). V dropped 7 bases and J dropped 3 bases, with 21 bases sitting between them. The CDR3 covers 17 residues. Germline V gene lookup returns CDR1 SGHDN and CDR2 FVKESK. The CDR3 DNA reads TGTGCCAGCAAAAGATCCCTCGGGGGGCCCCACACCGGGGAGCTGTTTTTT. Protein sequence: CASKRSLGGPHTGELFF. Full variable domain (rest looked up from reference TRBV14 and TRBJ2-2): EAGVTQFPSHSVIEKGQTVTLRCDPISGHDNLYWYRRVMGKEIKFLLHFVKESKQDESGMPNNRFLAERTGGTYSTLKVQPAELEDSGVYFCASKRSLGGPHTGELFFGEGSRLTVL.

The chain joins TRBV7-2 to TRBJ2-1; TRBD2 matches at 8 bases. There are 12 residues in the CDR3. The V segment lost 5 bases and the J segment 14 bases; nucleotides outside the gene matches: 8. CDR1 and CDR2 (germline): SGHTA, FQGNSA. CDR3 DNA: TGTGCCAGCAGCCAACTGGGGCGGGGGGAGTTCTTC. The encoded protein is CASSQLGRGEFF.

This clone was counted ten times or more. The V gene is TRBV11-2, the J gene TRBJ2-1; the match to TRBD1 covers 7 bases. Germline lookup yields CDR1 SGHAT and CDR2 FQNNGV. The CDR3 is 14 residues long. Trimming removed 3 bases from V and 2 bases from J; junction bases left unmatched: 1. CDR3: CASSFGTAYNEQFF. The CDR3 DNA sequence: TGTGCCAGCAGCTTCGGGACAGCCTACAATGAGCAGTTCTTC.

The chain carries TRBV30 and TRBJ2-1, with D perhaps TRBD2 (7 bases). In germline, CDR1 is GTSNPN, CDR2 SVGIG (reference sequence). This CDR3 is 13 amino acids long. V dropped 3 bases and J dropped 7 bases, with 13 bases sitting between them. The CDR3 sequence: CAWRRRGGNEQFF. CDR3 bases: TGTGCCTGGAGACGCAGGGGAGGGAATGAGCAGTTCTTC.

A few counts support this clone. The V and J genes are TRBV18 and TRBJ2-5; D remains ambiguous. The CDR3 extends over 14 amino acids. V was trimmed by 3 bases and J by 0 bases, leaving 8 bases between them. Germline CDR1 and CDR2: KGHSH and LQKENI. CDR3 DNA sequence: TGTGCCAGCTCACCCTTACAGAACCAAGAGACCCAGTACTTC. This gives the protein CASSPLQNQETQYF.

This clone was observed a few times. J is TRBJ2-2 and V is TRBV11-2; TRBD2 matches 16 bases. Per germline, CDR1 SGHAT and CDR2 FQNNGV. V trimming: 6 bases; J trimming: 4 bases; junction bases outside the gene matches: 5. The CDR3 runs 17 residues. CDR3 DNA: TGTGCCAGCAGACCAGGGACTAGCGGGGGGGCCACCGGGGAGCTGTTTTTT. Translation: CASRPGTSGGATGELFF.

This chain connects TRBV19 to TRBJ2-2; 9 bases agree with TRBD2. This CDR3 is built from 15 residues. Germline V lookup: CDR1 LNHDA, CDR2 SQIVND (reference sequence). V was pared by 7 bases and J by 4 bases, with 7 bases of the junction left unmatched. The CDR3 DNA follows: TGTGCCAGTACCCTAGCGGGGACAATCACCGGGGAGCTGTTTTTT. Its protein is CASTLAGTITGELFF.

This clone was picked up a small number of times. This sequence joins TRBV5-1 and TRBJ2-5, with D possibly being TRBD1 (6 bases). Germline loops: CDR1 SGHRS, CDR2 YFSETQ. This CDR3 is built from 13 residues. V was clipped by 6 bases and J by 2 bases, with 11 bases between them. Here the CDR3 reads CASMEQGQETQYF. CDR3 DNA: TGCGCCAGCATGGAGCAGGGGCAAGAGACCCAGTACTTC. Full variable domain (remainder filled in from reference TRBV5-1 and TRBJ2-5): KAGVTQTPRYLIKTRGQQVTLSCSPISGHRSVSWYQQTPGQGLQFLFEYFSETQRNKGNFPGRFSGRQFSNSRSEMNVSTLELGDSALYLCASMEQGQETQYFGPGTRLLVL.